The 6 T cell receptor beta chains below were found in one sample sequenced in a study of shared clonotypes between healthy human individuals (dated by TCRdb to between 2020 and 2021). Libraries came from the immunoSEQ multiplex PCR assay. TCRdb retrieved this table from immuneACCESS and kept in-frame rearrangements only. Not all clones are present; in checked studies, unresolved V genes account for under half, and no reason is known for the remainder. For this sample there are more than 1,200,000 clones; approximately 98.5% appear just once. Approximately 0.38% of the sample comes from the top ten. The sample was naive CD4+ T cells sorted from blood. The meaning of the sample's cell subset or site label: CD45RA+ positively selected. These receptors originate from a man in his thirties or forties in good health.

This clone was seen a single time. The chain employs TRBV18 and TRBJ1-5; tentatively, D is TRBD1 (6 bases). Trimming removed 3 bases from V and 4 bases from J, with 13 bases in between. Germline lookup yields CDR1 KGHSH and CDR2 LQKENI. CDR3 size: 15 residues. CDR3 residues: CASSPLRQANQPQHF. CDR3 sequence (DNA): TGTGCCAGCTCACCTCTTAGACAGGCGAATCAGCCCCAGCATTTT.

V and J are TRBV9 and TRBJ2-1; D call uncertain. The V and J ends lost 0 bases and 5 bases respectively, with 12 bases between them. CDR1 and CDR2 from the germline V gene are SGDLS and YYNGEE. The CDR3 has 15 residues. The CDR3 here is CASSVAMNLDNEQFF. Here the CDR3 DNA reads TGTGCCAGCAGCGTAGCAATGAATCTTGACAATGAGCAGTTCTTC. Based on the CDR3 plus reference TRBV9 and TRBJ2-1, the full variable domain is DSGVTQTPKHLITATGQRVTLRCSPRSGDLSVYWYQQSLDQGLQFLIQYYNGEERAKGNILERFSAQQFPDLHSELNLSSLELGDSALYFCASSVAMNLDNEQFFGPGTRLTVL.

The V call is TRBV9, the J call TRBJ2-7, with TRBD1 identical over 10 bases. Germline V gene sequence: CDR1 SGDLS, CDR2 YYNGEE. Trimming took 2 bases from V and 5 from J; bases not matched to a gene: 10. This CDR3 has 16 amino acids. The CDR3 region has the DNA TGTGCCAGCAGCGTGGCCCCGGACAGGGGGAGAAACGAGCAGTACTTC. Translation: CASSVAPDRGRNEQYF.

Details on this clone: A read error may account for a junction end that differs from germline. Other nucleotide sequences in the sample specify the same CDR3. The chain links TRBV9 to TRBJ1-3; D uncertain. CDR3 size: 12 residues. In germline, CDR1 is SGDLS, CDR2 YYNGEE. CDR3 region: CASSVVGDTIYF. CDR3 DNA sequence: TGTGCCAGCAGCGTAGTTGGAGACACCATATATTTT.

The J gene is TRBJ1-4, the V gene TRBV5-1, with D hard to call. This CDR3 is 14 amino acids long. Germline CDR1 is SGHRS and CDR2 is YFSETQ. V lost 4 bases and J lost 0, with 7 bases in between. CDR3 sequence reads: CASSEGSTNEKLFF. The CDR3 DNA sequence: TGCGCCAGCAGCGAGGGTTCAACTAATGAAAAACTGTTTTTT.

The rearrangement joins TRBV19 to TRBJ2-7; possibly TRBD1 or TRBD2 for D (5 bases each). The CDR3 has 16 amino acids. The germline V gene encodes CDR1 LNHDA and CDR2 SQIVND (reference sequence). V was trimmed by 4 bases and J by 0 bases, leaving 16 bases between them. The CDR3 DNA sequence: TGTGCCAGTAGTAATCCCAGGGACCTCCTCTCCTACGAGCAGTACTTC. Amino acids: CASSNPRDLLSYEQYF.